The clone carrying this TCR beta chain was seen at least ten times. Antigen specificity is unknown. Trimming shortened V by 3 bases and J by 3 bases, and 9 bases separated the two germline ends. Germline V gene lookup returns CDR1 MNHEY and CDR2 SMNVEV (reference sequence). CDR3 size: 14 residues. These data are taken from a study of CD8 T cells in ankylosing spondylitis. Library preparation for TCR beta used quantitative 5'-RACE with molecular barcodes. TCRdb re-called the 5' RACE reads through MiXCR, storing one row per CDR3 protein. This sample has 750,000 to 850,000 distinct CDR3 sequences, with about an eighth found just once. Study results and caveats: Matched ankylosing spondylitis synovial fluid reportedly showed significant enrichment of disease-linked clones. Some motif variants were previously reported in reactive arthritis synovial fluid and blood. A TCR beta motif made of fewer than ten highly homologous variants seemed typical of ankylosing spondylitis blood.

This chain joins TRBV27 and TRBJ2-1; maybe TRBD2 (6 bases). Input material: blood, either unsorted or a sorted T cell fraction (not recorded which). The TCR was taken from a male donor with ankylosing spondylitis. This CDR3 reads CASSLEGGYNEQFF. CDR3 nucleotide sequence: TGTGCCAGCAGTTTGGAGGGCGGCTACAATGAGCAGTTCTTC.